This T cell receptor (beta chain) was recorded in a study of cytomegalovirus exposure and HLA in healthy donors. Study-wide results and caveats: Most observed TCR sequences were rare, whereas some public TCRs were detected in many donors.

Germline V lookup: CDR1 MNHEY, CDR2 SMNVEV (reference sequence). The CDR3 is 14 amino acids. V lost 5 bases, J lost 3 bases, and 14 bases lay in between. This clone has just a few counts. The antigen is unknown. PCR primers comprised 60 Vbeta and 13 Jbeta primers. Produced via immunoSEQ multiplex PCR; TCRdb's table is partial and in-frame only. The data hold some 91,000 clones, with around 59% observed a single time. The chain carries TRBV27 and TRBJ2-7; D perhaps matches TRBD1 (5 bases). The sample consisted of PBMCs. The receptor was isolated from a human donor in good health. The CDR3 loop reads CASSPPGSLYEQYF. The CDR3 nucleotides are TGTGCCAGCAGTCCTCCAGGGTCCCTCTACGAGCAGTACTTC.